This T cell receptor beta chain is drawn from a study of blood T cell repertoires in COVID-19. For the study at large: The United States, Italy and Spain were the sources of the acute and convalescent COVID-19 samples.

Assay: immunoSEQ multiplex PCR; the TCRdb copy retains only in-frame clones and omits some. This table has some 170,000 clones, 84% appearing once. Germline lookup yields CDR1 SGHRS and CDR2 YFSETQ. This CDR3 spans 14 amino acids. The V end was cut by 0 bases, the J end by 7 bases, with 13 bases between. Recovered status applied to Cohort 3 donors who had two consecutive negative PCRs. It also applied to those with clearance or with symptom resolution. This clone was picked up a small number of times. The chain employs TRBV5-1 and TRBJ1-1, with D unclear. This receptor was obtained from a man aged 50-59 years who had recovered from COVID-19. The specimen sequenced was PBMCs or T cells enriched from blood (not recorded which). CDR3 nucleotides: TGCGCCAGCAGCTTGGAAGGACGCCGGGATGAAGCTTTCTTT. It specifies CASSLEGRRDEAFF.